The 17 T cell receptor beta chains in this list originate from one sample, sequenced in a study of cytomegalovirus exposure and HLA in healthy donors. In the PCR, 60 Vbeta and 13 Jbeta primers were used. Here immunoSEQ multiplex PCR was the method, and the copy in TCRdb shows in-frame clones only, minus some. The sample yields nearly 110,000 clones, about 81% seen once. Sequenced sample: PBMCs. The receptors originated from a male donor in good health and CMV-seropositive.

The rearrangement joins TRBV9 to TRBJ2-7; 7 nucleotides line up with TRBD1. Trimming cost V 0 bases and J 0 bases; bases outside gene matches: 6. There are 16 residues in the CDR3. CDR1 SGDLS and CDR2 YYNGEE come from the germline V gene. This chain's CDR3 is CASSVVGTENSYEQYF. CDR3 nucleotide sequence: TGTGCCAGCAGCGTAGTAGGGACAGAAAACTCCTACGAGCAGTACTTC.

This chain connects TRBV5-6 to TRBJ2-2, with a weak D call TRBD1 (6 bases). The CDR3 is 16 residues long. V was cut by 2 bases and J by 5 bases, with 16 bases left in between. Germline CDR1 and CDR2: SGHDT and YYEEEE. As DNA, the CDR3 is TGTGCCAGCAGCTTCGGCGGCAGGGGACGTACCGGGGAGCTGTTTTTT. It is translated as CASSFGGRGRTGELFF.

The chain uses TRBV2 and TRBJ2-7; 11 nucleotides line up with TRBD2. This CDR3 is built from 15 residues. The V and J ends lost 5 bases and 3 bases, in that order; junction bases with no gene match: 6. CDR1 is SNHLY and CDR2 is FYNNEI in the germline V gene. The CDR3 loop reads CASSRTSGGNYEQYF. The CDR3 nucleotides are TGTGCCAGCAGTAGAACTAGCGGGGGTAACTACGAGCAGTACTTC.

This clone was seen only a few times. In DNA, the CDR3 is TGTGCCAGCAGCGTAGTCCCGGCTAGCGGGGGCAATGAGCAGTTCTTC. Translation gives CASSVVPASGGNEQFF. The chain carries TRBV9 and TRBJ2-1; 10 bases fit TRBD2. V lost 0 bases and J lost 6; bases outside the gene matches: 6. This CDR3 has 16 amino acids. The germline gives CDR1 SGDLS, CDR2 YYNGEE.

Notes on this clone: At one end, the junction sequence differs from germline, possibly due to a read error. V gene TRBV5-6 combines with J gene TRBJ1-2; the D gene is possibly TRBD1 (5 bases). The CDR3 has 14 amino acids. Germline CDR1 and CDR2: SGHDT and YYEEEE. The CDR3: CARSWSDTNYGYTF. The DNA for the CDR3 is TGTGCCCGCAGCTGGTCGGACACGAACTATGGCTACACCTTC.

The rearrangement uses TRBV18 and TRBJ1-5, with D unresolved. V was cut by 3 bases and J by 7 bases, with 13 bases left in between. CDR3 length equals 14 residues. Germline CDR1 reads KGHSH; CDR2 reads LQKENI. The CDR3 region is CASSPEGRGQPQHF. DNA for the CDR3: TGTGCCAGCTCACCCGAGGGTCGGGGACAGCCCCAGCATTTT. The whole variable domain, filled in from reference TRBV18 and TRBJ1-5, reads NAGVMQNPRHLVRRRGQEARLRCSPMKGHSHVYWYRQLPEEGLKFMVYLQKENIIDESGMPKERFSAEFPKEGPSILRIQQVVRGDSAAYFCASSPEGRGQPQHFGDGTRLSIL.

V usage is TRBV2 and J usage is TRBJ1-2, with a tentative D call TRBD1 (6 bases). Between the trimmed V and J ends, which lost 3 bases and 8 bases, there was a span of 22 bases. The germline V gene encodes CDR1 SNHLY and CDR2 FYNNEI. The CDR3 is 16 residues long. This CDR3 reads CASSDEGGSGVRGYTF. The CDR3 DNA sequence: TGTGCCAGCAGTGACGAGGGGGGGAGCGGAGTACGGGGCTACACCTTC.

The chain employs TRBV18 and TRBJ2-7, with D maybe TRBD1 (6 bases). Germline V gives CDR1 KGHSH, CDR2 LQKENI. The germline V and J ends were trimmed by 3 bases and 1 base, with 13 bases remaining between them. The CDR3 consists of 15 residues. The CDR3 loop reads CASSPVRQASYEQYF. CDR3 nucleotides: TGTGCCAGCTCACCCGTCAGACAGGCTTCCTACGAGCAGTACTTC.

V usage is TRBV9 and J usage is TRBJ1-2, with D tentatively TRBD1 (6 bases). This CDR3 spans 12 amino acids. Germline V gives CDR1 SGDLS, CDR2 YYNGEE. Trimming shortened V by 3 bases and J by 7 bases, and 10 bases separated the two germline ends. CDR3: CASSGNRAGYTF. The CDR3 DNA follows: TGTGCCAGCAGCGGAAACAGGGCTGGCTACACCTTC.

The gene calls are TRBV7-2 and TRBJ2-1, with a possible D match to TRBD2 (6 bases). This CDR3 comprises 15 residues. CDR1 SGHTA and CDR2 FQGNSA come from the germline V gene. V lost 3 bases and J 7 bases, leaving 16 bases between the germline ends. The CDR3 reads CASSFAGSSGNEQFF. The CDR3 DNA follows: TGTGCCAGCAGCTTCGCCGGTTCAAGCGGGAATGAGCAGTTCTTC.

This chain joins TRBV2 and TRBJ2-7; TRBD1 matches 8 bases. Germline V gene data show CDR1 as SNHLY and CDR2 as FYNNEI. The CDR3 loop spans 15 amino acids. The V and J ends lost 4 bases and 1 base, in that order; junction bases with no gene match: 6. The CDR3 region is CASSGWGQASYEQYF. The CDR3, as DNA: TGTGCCAGCAGTGGATGGGGACAGGCGTCCTACGAGCAGTACTTC.

CDR3 in amino acids: CSVRMGADSPLHF. The CDR3 DNA reads TGCAGCGTCAGGATGGGGGCCGATTCACCCCTCCACTTT. J is TRBJ1-6 and V is TRBV29-1, with D perhaps TRBD1 (6 bases). CDR1 is SQVTM, CDR2 ANQGSEA, per germline. Trimming pared 6 bases from V and 8 bases from J, leaving 14 bases between. The CDR3 has 13 residues.

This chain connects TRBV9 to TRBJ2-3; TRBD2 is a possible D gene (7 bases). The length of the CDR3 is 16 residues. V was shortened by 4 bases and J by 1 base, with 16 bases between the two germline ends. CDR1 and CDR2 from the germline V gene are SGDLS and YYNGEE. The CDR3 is CASSPSGGRGTDTQYF. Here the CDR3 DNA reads TGTGCCAGCAGCCCCTCCGGGGGGCGGGGCACAGATACGCAGTATTTT.

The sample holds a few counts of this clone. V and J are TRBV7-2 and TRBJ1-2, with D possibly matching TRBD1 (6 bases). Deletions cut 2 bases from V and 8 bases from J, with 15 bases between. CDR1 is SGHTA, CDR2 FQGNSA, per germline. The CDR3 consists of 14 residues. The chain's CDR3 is CASSLSRGPEGYTF. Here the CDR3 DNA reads TGTGCCAGCAGCTTATCCAGGGGCCCGGAAGGCTACACCTTC.

The CDR3 bases are TGTGCCAGCAGCGTAGGGGGAGGGGGTTTGAATACGCAGTATTTT. Protein product: CASSVGGGGLNTQYF. The chain combines TRBV9 with TRBJ2-3; possibly TRBD2 for D (7 bases). This CDR3 is built from 15 residues. The V end lost 0 bases, the J end lost 7 bases, and 15 bases lay between the germline ends. Germline assignment: CDR1 SGDLS and CDR2 YYNGEE. Full variable domain (rest looked up from reference TRBV9 and TRBJ2-3): DSGVTQTPKHLITATGQRVTLRCSPRSGDLSVYWYQQSLDQGLQFLIQYYNGEERAKGNILERFSAQQFPDLHSELNLSSLELGDSALYFCASSVGGGGLNTQYFGPGTRLTVL.

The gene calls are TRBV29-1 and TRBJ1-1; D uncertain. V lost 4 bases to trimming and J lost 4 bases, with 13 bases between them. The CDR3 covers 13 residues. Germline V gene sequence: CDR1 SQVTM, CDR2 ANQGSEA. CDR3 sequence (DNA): TGCAGCGTTGGGACTAGTTCCCCCACTGAAGCTTTCTTT. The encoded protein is CSVGTSSPTEAFF.

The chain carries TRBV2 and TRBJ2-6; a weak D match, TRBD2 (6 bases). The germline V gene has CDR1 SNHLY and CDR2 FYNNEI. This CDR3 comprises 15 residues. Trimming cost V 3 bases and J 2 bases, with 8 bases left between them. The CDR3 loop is CASSEGGAGANVLTF. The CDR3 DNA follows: TGTGCCAGCAGTGAGGGGGGTGCTGGGGCCAACGTCCTGACTTTC.